The entry below describes one T cell receptor (beta chain). The record originates from a study of blood T cell repertoires in COVID-19. About the research overall: The United States, Italy and Spain were the sources of the acute and convalescent COVID-19 samples.

V lost 6 bases and J lost 1, with 9 bases in between. The CDR3 contains 13 residues. Authors' data handling: Scientists estimated how many nucleated cells there were by amplifying reference gene primers. Libraries were prepared by immunoSEQ multiplex PCR; TCRdb keeps only in-frame clonotypes and omits some of them. That table supplies the V and J calls and clone size; D and trimming were determined from the DNA. The sample has about 42,000 clones, about 85% seen once. The specimen sequenced was peripheral blood. V and J are TRBV12-3 or TRBV12-4 and TRBJ1-2, with a tentative D call TRBD1 (5 bases). This TCR derives from a woman aged 70-85 years in a cohort sampled during active COVID-19. The CDR3 nucleotides are TGTGCCAGCAGCCTCCAGGGTAACTATGGCTACACCTTC. Translated: CASSLQGNYGYTF.